Listed below are T cell receptor beta chains from one sample, sequenced in a study of identical twins. TCRdb called the 5' RACE reads again in MiXCR, with one record for every CDR3 protein. The sample lists about 900,000 distinct CDR3 sequences, roughly an eighth seen once, with around 1.6% in the top ten. These data are also associated with another study on yellow fever vaccine responses in identical twins.

Sequencing was done on a sample of PBMCs. The receptors originated from a young woman in good health. Each CDR3 is given with its conserved first and last residue. The order of the fields is CDR3 length, clone size, D gene, V gene, J gene, CDR3 protein, CDR3 DNA. A D gene is named only where the DNA matches it firmly. Not all rows give a size; the values are once, few, many and, for expanded clones, a class.

CDR3 length: 14
clone size: .
D gene: .
V gene: TRBV2
J gene: TRBJ2-2
CDR3 protein: CASSARAHTGELFF
CDR3 DNA: TGTGCCAGCAGTGCCCGGGCCCACACCGGGGAGCTGTTTTTT

CDR3 length: 16
clone size: few
D gene: .
V gene: TRBV7-6
J gene: TRBJ2-5
CDR3 protein: CASSLAGRRPGETQYF
CDR3 DNA: TGTGCCAGCAGCTTAGCGGGCAGGAGGCCAGGGGAGACCCAGTACTTC

CDR3 length: 15
clone size: many
D gene: TRBD2
V gene: TRBV5-1
J gene: TRBJ2-1
CDR3 protein: CASTRTSGSYNEQFF
CDR3 DNA: TGCGCCAGCACCCGGACTAGCGGATCGTACAATGAGCAGTTCTTC

CDR3 length: 12
clone size: many
D gene: .
V gene: TRBV6-5
J gene: TRBJ1-6
CDR3 protein: CASRRANSPLHF
CDR3 DNA: TGTGCCAGCAGACGTGCCAATTCACCCCTCCACTTT

CDR3 length: 15
clone size: few
D gene: TRBD2
V gene: TRBV9
J gene: TRBJ2-1
CDR3 protein: CASSGTSGGTDEQFF
CDR3 DNA: TGTGCCAGCAGTGGAACTAGCGGGGGGACGGATGAGCAGTTCTTC

CDR3 length: 17
clone size: .
D gene: .
V gene: TRBV24-1
J gene: TRBJ2-5
CDR3 protein: CATSDSLAIAKGETQYF
CDR3 DNA: TGTGCCACCAGTGATTCGCTAGCAATCGCAAAGGGGGAGACCCAGTACTTC

CDR3 length: 15
clone size: many
D gene: TRBD2
V gene: TRBV7-8
J gene: TRBJ2-7
CDR3 protein: CASSTRTSLAYEQYF
CDR3 DNA: TGTGCCAGCAGCACTCGGACTAGCTTGGCCTACGAGCAGTACTTC

CDR3 length: 18
clone size: few
D gene: .
V gene: TRBV20-1
J gene: TRBJ2-1
CDR3 protein: CSARDQGPGPEANNEQFF
CDR3 DNA: TGCAGTGCTAGAGATCAAGGGCCTGGGCCAGAAGCCAACAATGAGCAGTTCTTC

CDR3 length: 16
clone size: .
D gene: TRBD1
V gene: TRBV20-1
J gene: TRBJ2-5
CDR3 protein: CSARGSMDRGQETQYF
CDR3 DNA: TGCAGTGCTAGAGGGTCTATGGACAGGGGGCAAGAGACCCAGTACTTC

CDR3 length: 17
clone size: few
D gene: TRBD2
V gene: TRBV7-9
J gene: TRBJ2-1
CDR3 protein: CASSFNALAGEFNEQFF
CDR3 DNA: TGTGCCAGCAGCTTCAATGCTCTAGCGGGAGAGTTCAATGAGCAGTTCTTC

CDR3 length: 15
clone size: many
D gene: .
V gene: TRBV28
J gene: TRBJ2-1
CDR3 protein: CASDAYSGGNNEQFF
CDR3 DNA: TGTGCCAGTGATGCCTATAGCGGAGGCAACAATGAGCAGTTCTTC

CDR3 length: 15
clone size: .
D gene: .
V gene: TRBV7-3
J gene: TRBJ2-2
CDR3 protein: CASSFGANTAGELFF
CDR3 DNA: TGTGCCAGCAGCTTTGGTGCAAACACGGCCGGGGAGCTGTTTTTT

CDR3 length: 16
clone size: .
D gene: .
V gene: TRBV3-1
J gene: TRBJ1-1
CDR3 protein: CASSQDGLGMNTEAFF
CDR3 DNA: TGTGCCAGCAGCCAAGACGGTTTGGGAATGAACACTGAAGCTTTCTTT

CDR3 length: 13
clone size: .
D gene: .
V gene: TRBV20-1
J gene: TRBJ2-1
CDR3 protein: CSARSITGNEQFF
CDR3 DNA: TGCAGTGCTAGATCCATCACAGGGAATGAGCAGTTCTTC

CDR3 length: 14
clone size: few
D gene: .
V gene: TRBV4-1
J gene: TRBJ1-1
CDR3 protein: CASSQVQMNTEAFF
CDR3 DNA: TGCGCCAGCAGCCAAGTTCAGATGAACACTGAAGCTTTCTTT

CDR3 length: 18
clone size: few
D gene: .
V gene: TRBV20-1
J gene: TRBJ1-6
CDR3 protein: CSARDRLMATLGGVPLHF
CDR3 DNA: TGCAGTGCTAGAGATCGCCTAATGGCGACATTGGGGGGTGTGCCCCTCCACTTT

CDR3 length: 15
clone size: once
D gene: TRBD2
V gene: TRBV6-1
J gene: TRBJ2-3
CDR3 protein: CASIDGGSGTDTQYF
CDR3 DNA: TGTGCCAGCATTGACGGGGGGAGCGGGACAGATACGCAGTATTTT

CDR3 length: 16
clone size: .
D gene: TRBD2
V gene: TRBV10-2
J gene: TRBJ2-1
CDR3 protein: CASTRGLAVSYNEQFF
CDR3 DNA: TGCGCCAGCACTAGGGGACTAGCGGTGTCCTACAATGAGCAGTTCTTC

CDR3 length: 16
clone size: few
D gene: TRBD2
V gene: TRBV3-1
J gene: TRBJ2-3
CDR3 protein: CASSQEGLAGRKAQYF
CDR3 DNA: TGTGCCAGCAGCCAAGAGGGACTAGCGGGCAGGAAGGCGCAGTATTTT

CDR3 length: 13
clone size: few
D gene: .
V gene: TRBV12-3/TRBV12-4
J gene: TRBJ1-1
CDR3 protein: CASSFPLGIEAFF
CDR3 DNA: TGTGCCAGCAGTTTTCCCCTCGGGATAGAAGCTTTCTTT

CDR3 length: 16
clone size: many
D gene: TRBD2
V gene: TRBV6-5
J gene: TRBJ2-3
CDR3 protein: CASSLLLAGGTDTQYF
CDR3 DNA: TGTGCCAGCAGTTTACTACTAGCGGGAGGGACAGATACGCAGTATTTT

CDR3 length: 16
clone size: many
D gene: .
V gene: TRBV9
J gene: TRBJ2-1
CDR3 protein: CASSVKGLAQGGEQFF
CDR3 DNA: TGTGCCAGCAGCGTAAAGGGGCTAGCTCAAGGGGGTGAGCAGTTCTTC

CDR3 length: 15
clone size: many
D gene: TRBD1
V gene: TRBV7-6
J gene: TRBJ1-2
CDR3 protein: CASSKQPGQGIGYTF
CDR3 DNA: TGTGCCAGCAGTAAGCAGCCGGGACAGGGAATCGGCTACACCTTC

CDR3 length: 16
clone size: .
D gene: TRBD1
V gene: TRBV7-9
J gene: TRBJ2-5
CDR3 protein: CASSLAAGTGQETQYF
CDR3 DNA: TGTGCCAGCAGCTTAGCTGCCGGGACAGGGCAAGAGACCCAGTACTTC

CDR3 length: 11
clone size: many
D gene: .
V gene: TRBV20-1
J gene: TRBJ2-1
CDR3 protein: CSARAEEAGFF
CDR3 DNA: TGCAGTGCTAGAGCGGAGGAAGCTGGGTTCTTC

CDR3 length: 15
clone size: .
D gene: .
V gene: TRBV24-1
J gene: TRBJ2-5
CDR3 protein: CATSDSRRTTETQYF
CDR3 DNA: TGTGCCACCAGTGATTCCCGCCGGACAACGGAGACCCAGTACTTC

CDR3 length: 14
clone size: few
D gene: .
V gene: TRBV6-1
J gene: TRBJ2-7
CDR3 protein: CASSEARQAYEQYF
CDR3 DNA: TGTGCCAGCAGTGAAGCGCGACAGGCCTACGAGCAGTACTTC

CDR3 length: 12
clone size: .
D gene: TRBD2
V gene: TRBV20-1
J gene: TRBJ2-3
CDR3 protein: CRGTTSTDTQYF
CDR3 DNA: TGCAGGGGGACTACCTCCACAGATACGCAGTATTTT

CDR3 length: 12
clone size: few
D gene: TRBD1
V gene: TRBV12-3/TRBV12-4
J gene: TRBJ1-1
CDR3 protein: CASRGTENEAFF
CDR3 DNA: TGTGCCAGCAGGGGGACAGAAAATGAAGCTTTCTTT

CDR3 length: 13
clone size: many
D gene: TRBD1
V gene: TRBV29-1
J gene: TRBJ1-2
CDR3 protein: CSAIQGVGYGYTF
CDR3 DNA: TGCAGCGCCATCCAGGGGGTGGGCTATGGCTACACCTTC

CDR3 length: 14
clone size: few
D gene: .
V gene: TRBV20-1
J gene: TRBJ2-1
CDR3 protein: CSAISISGYNEQFF
CDR3 DNA: TGCAGTGCTATATCAATTAGCGGCTACAATGAGCAGTTCTTC

CDR3 length: 12
clone size: few
D gene: .
V gene: TRBV28
J gene: TRBJ2-3
CDR3 protein: CASSLLVDTQYF
CDR3 DNA: TGTGCCAGCAGTTTACTAGTAGATACGCAGTATTTT

CDR3 length: 20
clone size: few
D gene: TRBD2
V gene: TRBV4-1
J gene: TRBJ2-6
CDR3 protein: CASSQDGGGFSRSGANVLTF
CDR3 DNA: TGCGCCAGCAGCCAAGATGGGGGGGGGTTCTCTCGGTCTGGGGCCAACGTCCTGACTTTC

CDR3 length: 17
clone size: .
D gene: .
V gene: TRBV20-1
J gene: TRBJ1-1
CDR3 protein: CSATRRGGGFWNTEAFF
CDR3 DNA: TGCAGTGCTACCCGACGGGGGGGTGGTTTCTGGAACACTGAAGCTTTCTTT

CDR3 length: 17
clone size: few
D gene: TRBD2
V gene: TRBV4-2
J gene: TRBJ2-3
CDR3 protein: CASSLESGLVDTDTQYF
CDR3 DNA: TGTGCCAGCAGCCTAGAGTCAGGACTAGTCGACACAGATACGCAGTATTTT

CDR3 length: 18
clone size: .
D gene: TRBD2
V gene: TRBV9
J gene: TRBJ2-2
CDR3 protein: CASSVDPGASGSTGELFF
CDR3 DNA: TGTGCCAGCAGCGTAGATCCCGGGGCTAGCGGAAGCACCGGGGAGCTGTTTTTT

CDR3 length: 14
clone size: .
D gene: .
V gene: TRBV12-3/TRBV12-4
J gene: TRBJ1-5
CDR3 protein: CASSFGRSDQPQHF
CDR3 DNA: TGTGCCAGCAGTTTCGGCAGGTCCGATCAGCCCCAGCATTTT

CDR3 length: 15
clone size: .
D gene: .
V gene: TRBV12-3/TRBV12-4
J gene: TRBJ2-6
CDR3 protein: CASRLRGSGANVLTF
CDR3 DNA: TGTGCCAGCAGACTCAGGGGATCTGGGGCCAACGTCCTGACTTTC

CDR3 length: 15
clone size: many
D gene: .
V gene: TRBV12-3/TRBV12-4
J gene: TRBJ2-5
CDR3 protein: CASSSPGTGWETQYF
CDR3 DNA: TGTGCCAGCAGTTCCCCCGGGACGGGCTGGGAGACCCAGTACTTC

CDR3 length: 18
clone size: .
D gene: TRBD2
V gene: TRBV11-2
J gene: TRBJ2-1
CDR3 protein: CASSLGSSGGSSYNEQFF
CDR3 DNA: TGTGCCAGCAGCTTAGGATCTTCGGGGGGGAGCTCCTACAATGAGCAGTTCTTC

CDR3 length: 16
clone size: few
D gene: TRBD1
V gene: TRBV11-2
J gene: TRBJ2-2
CDR3 protein: CASSLGGQGGTGELFF
CDR3 DNA: TGTGCCAGCAGCTTAGGGGGACAGGGAGGCACCGGGGAGCTGTTTTTT

CDR3 length: 19
clone size: few
D gene: TRBD2
V gene: TRBV4-1
J gene: TRBJ2-1
CDR3 protein: CASSQYSGLAGAPLNEQFF
CDR3 DNA: TGCGCCAGCAGCCAGTATTCGGGACTAGCGGGAGCCCCTCTCAATGAGCAGTTCTTC

CDR3 length: 14
clone size: .
D gene: .
V gene: TRBV7-9
J gene: TRBJ2-7
CDR3 protein: CARSPGLPSYEQYF
CDR3 DNA: TGTGCCAGGAGCCCTGGGCTCCCCTCCTACGAGCAGTACTTC

CDR3 length: 13
clone size: few
D gene: .
V gene: TRBV20-1
J gene: TRBJ1-1
CDR3 protein: CSARKQWDTEAFF
CDR3 DNA: TGCAGTGCTAGGAAGCAGTGGGACACTGAAGCTTTCTTT

CDR3 length: 15
clone size: .
D gene: .
V gene: TRBV19
J gene: TRBJ1-5
CDR3 protein: CASIGVGSGGQPQHF
CDR3 DNA: TGTGCCAGTATAGGGGTGGGGTCCGGGGGACAGCCCCAGCATTTT

CDR3 length: 16
clone size: few
D gene: TRBD2
V gene: TRBV5-1
J gene: TRBJ2-7
CDR3 protein: CASSLAVLAGPYEQYF
CDR3 DNA: TGCGCCAGCAGCTTGGCGGTGCTAGCGGGGCCCTACGAGCAGTACTTC

CDR3 length: 15
clone size: many
D gene: TRBD2
V gene: TRBV10-3
J gene: TRBJ2-1
CDR3 protein: CAISSLAGEYNEQFF
CDR3 DNA: TGTGCCATCAGTAGTCTAGCGGGAGAGTACAATGAGCAGTTCTTC

CDR3 length: 18
clone size: few
D gene: .
V gene: TRBV10-2
J gene: TRBJ2-1
CDR3 protein: CASSRGGGQLSSYNEQFF
CDR3 DNA: TGCGCCAGCAGTAGAGGGGGGGGACAGCTGAGCTCCTACAATGAGCAGTTCTTC

CDR3 length: 11
clone size: .
D gene: .
V gene: TRBV2
J gene: TRBJ2-1
CDR3 protein: CASSEALQGVF
CDR3 DNA: TGTGCCAGCAGTGAAGCGCTTCAGGGCGTCTTC

CDR3 length: 15
clone size: few
D gene: .
V gene: TRBV10-3
J gene: TRBJ2-3
CDR3 protein: CAISESKGKADTQYF
CDR3 DNA: TGTGCCATCAGTGAGTCGAAGGGAAAGGCAGATACGCAGTATTTT

CDR3 length: 15
clone size: many
D gene: .
V gene: TRBV7-2
J gene: TRBJ1-3
CDR3 protein: CASSRTPNSGNTIYF
CDR3 DNA: TGTGCCAGCAGCCGGACACCAAACTCTGGAAACACCATATATTTT

CDR3 length: 14
clone size: .
D gene: .
V gene: TRBV24-1
J gene: TRBJ2-2
CDR3 protein: CATSDRGRTGELFF
CDR3 DNA: TGTGCCACCAGTGACAGAGGAAGAACCGGGGAGCTGTTTTTT

CDR3 length: 16
clone size: many
D gene: TRBD2
V gene: TRBV7-2
J gene: TRBJ2-7
CDR3 protein: CASSLGGTTPTYEQYF
CDR3 DNA: TGTGCCAGCAGCTTAGGGGGGACTACCCCTACCTACGAGCAGTACTTC

CDR3 length: 16
clone size: .
D gene: .
V gene: TRBV12-3/TRBV12-4
J gene: TRBJ1-1
CDR3 protein: CASSSPGSGPLTEAFF
CDR3 DNA: TGTGCCAGCAGTTCTCCCGGTTCAGGGCCCCTCACTGAAGCTTTCTTT

CDR3 length: 13
clone size: .
D gene: .
V gene: TRBV12-3/TRBV12-4
J gene: TRBJ1-5
CDR3 protein: CASSRPGGQPQHF
CDR3 DNA: TGTGCCAGCAGTCGACCCGGCGGTCAGCCCCAGCATTTT

CDR3 length: 15
clone size: .
D gene: .
V gene: TRBV20-1
J gene: TRBJ2-7
CDR3 protein: CSAQEPDGTSYEQYF
CDR3 DNA: TGCAGTGCCCAGGAACCGGACGGAACCTCCTACGAGCAGTACTTC

CDR3 length: 16
clone size: few
D gene: .
V gene: TRBV24-1
J gene: TRBJ2-2
CDR3 protein: CATSESGTKNTGELFF
CDR3 DNA: TGTGCCACCAGTGAGTCCGGGACGAAGAACACCGGGGAGCTGTTTTTT

CDR3 length: 14
clone size: few
D gene: .
V gene: TRBV6-1
J gene: TRBJ1-5
CDR3 protein: CASRPPYSNQPQHF
CDR3 DNA: TGTGCCAGCAGGCCGCCCTATAGCAATCAGCCCCAGCATTTT